This T cell receptor beta chain was identified during a study of T cell repertoires in cytomegalovirus infection (dated by TCRdb to between 2019 and 2020). In the study overall: The HLA type of each donor mattered for the analysis, because public TCR beta signatures pointed to carriage of CMV infection along with the matching HLA type. Summary of the overall study and its limitations: In the ex vivo response, HLA-C-restricted CMV-specific TCR beta clonotypes were dominant, and in two of eight donors the single most frequent clonotype came from this HLA-C-restricted group. Carriers of CMV infection plus the relevant HLA type were discriminated by the cumulative frequency of public TCR beta family members in the study cohort and in an independent 352-donor cohort.

As encoded in the germline V gene, CDR1 is SGHTA while CDR2 is FQGNSA. Its CDR3 holds 18 amino acids, cysteine through phenylalanine. Here the CDR3 DNA is all that survives: 54 bases in frame from base 1. Germline trimming: 2 bases from V, 2 bases from J; junction bases outside gene matches: 7. This clonotype came up a few times. Its antigen is not yet known. Base qualities are not recorded, but no much larger clone differs from it by a single base. The reads were generated on an Illumina HiSeq 1500. TCRdb reprocessing: public reads trimmed at Q25 with fastp, clones called with MiXCR, in-frame beta chains kept. CDR3 protein sequences are deduplicated, and each keeps its most common genes and DNA. Recorded for this sample are under 850,000 distinct CDR3 sequences; approximately 40% of them occurred a single time. The ten largest clonotypes hold about 2.8% of the sample.

This sequence originates from a human donor in good health (CMV status not recorded). Some clones in this sample may be carry-over from other donors' samples. Sequencing was carried out using PBMCs. This receptor chain uses TRBV7-2 and TRBJ2-7, with 15 bases aligning to TRBD2. The nucleotide sequence is given as TGTGCCAGCAGCTTATCGGGACTAGCGGGAGGCAATCCCTACGAGCAGTACTTC. Translated, this is CASSLSGLAGGNPYEQYF.